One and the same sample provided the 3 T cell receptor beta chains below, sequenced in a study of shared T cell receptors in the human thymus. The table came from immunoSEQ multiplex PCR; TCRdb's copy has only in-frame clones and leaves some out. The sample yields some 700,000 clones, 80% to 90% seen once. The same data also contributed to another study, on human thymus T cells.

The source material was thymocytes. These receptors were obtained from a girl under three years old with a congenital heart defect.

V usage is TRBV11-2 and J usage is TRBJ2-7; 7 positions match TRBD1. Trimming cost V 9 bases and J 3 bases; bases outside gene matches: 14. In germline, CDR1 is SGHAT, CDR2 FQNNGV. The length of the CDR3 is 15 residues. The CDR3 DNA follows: TGTGCCAGTCTCGGAACTGGACAGGTGGTCTACGAGCAGTACTTC. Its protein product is CASLGTGQVVYEQYF. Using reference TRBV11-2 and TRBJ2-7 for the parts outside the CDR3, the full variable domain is EAGVAQSPRYKIIEKRQSVAFWCNPISGHATLYWYQQILGQGPKLLIQFQNNGVVDDSQLPKDRFSAERLKGVDSTLKIQPAKLEDSAVYLCASLGTGQVVYEQYFGPGTRLTVT.

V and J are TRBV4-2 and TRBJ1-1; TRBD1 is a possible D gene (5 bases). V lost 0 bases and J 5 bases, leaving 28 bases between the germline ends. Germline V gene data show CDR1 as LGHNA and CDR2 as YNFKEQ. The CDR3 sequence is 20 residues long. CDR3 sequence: CASSQESKKLIGGRRTEAFF. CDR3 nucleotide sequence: TGTGCCAGCAGCCAAGAAAGCAAGAAGCTCATCGGGGGTAGAAGGACTGAAGCTTTCTTT.

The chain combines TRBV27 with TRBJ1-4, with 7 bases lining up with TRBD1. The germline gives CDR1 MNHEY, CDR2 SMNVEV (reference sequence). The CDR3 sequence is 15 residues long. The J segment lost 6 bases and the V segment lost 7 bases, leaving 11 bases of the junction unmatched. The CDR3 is CASNRRGGEDEKLFF. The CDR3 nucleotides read TGTGCCAGCAACAGACGAGGGGGCGAGGATGAAAAACTGTTTTTT.